These 10 T cell receptor beta chains originate from one sample sequenced in a study of shared clonotypes between healthy human individuals. The repertoire was sequenced with immunoSEQ multiplex PCR; TCRdb's copy has only in-frame clones and lacks some. The data contain around 500,000 clones, 60% to 85% of them singletons. The sample consisted of PBMCs. The source of these receptors is a woman in her thirties or forties in good health. Some clones in this sample may be carry-over from other donors' samples.

This clone has just one count. This specimen includes other DNA sequences encoding the same CDR3. The gene calls are TRBV7-9 and TRBJ2-7, with D perhaps TRBD2 (6 bases). This CDR3 contains 13 residues. Trimming cost V 1 base and J 6 bases, with 10 bases left between them. Germline V gene sequence: CDR1 SEHNR, CDR2 FQNEAQ (reference sequence). The CDR3 sequence: CASSLEVGGEQYF. The CDR3 region has the DNA TGTGCCAGCAGCTTAGAGGTCGGGGGCGAGCAGTACTTC.

Written as DNA, the CDR3 is TGTGCCAGCAGCCCCGTGGGACTAGCGGGAGGGCCGATGGAGACCCAGTACTTC. Translation gives CASSPVGLAGGPMETQYF. The genes are TRBV28 and TRBJ2-5; 16 bases match TRBD2. This CDR3 is built from 18 residues. Trimming at V came to 6 bases and at J to 5 bases, leaving 12 bases not matched to a gene. Germline V gives CDR1 MDHEN, CDR2 SYDVKM.

V gene TRBV5-4 combines with J gene TRBJ2-1; possible D gene TRBD2, 5 bases. V gave up 0 bases and J gave up 1 base, with 8 bases separating them. From germline, CDR1 is SGHNT and CDR2 YYREEE (reference sequence). This CDR3 has 15 residues. The CDR3 here is CASSLAGWSYNEQFF. CDR3 bases: TGTGCCAGCAGCTTGGCGGGATGGTCCTACAATGAGCAGTTCTTC.

The chain employs TRBV6-5 and TRBJ1-1, with TRBD1 as a possible D gene (6 bases). CDR3 length: 14 amino acids. CDR1 and CDR2 (germline): MNHEY, SVGAGI. V was trimmed by 6 bases and J by 6 bases, leaving 17 bases between them. CDR3: CASRFGTGFPEAFF. CDR3 nucleotides: TGTGCCAGCAGGTTTGGTACAGGGTTCCCTGAAGCTTTCTTT.

This sequence joins TRBV27 and TRBJ1-1, with D possibly being TRBD1 (6 bases). CDR1 is MNHEY, CDR2 SMNVEV, per germline (reference sequence). V was pared by 0 bases and J by 1 base, with 9 bases between. The CDR3 length is 15 residues. The CDR3 DNA follows: TGTGCCAGCAGTTTATCGGACAGATGGAACACTGAAGCTTTCTTT. Translation gives CASSLSDRWNTEAFF.

This chain links TRBV7-6 with TRBJ2-7; 7 bases agree with TRBD2. Unmatched junction bases numbered 11, after V lost 4 bases and J lost 2 bases. The CDR3 runs to 16 residues. Germline V gene data show CDR1 as SGHVS and CDR2 as FNYEAQ. CDR3 nucleotide sequence: TGTGCCAGCAGCTCGTTAACCTTAGCGGGCCCCTACGAGCAGTACTTC. It translates to CASSSLTLAGPYEQYF.

Comment on this clone: This is likely an artifact of a read error, given a far larger clone one base away. V is TRBV6-5 and J is TRBJ2-7; either TRBD1 or TRBD2 may fit D (5 bases each). Germline V gene data show CDR1 as MNHEY and CDR2 as SVGAGI. Between the trimmed V and J ends, which lost 3 bases and 2 bases, there was a span of 14 bases. The CDR3 has 15 amino acids. CDR3 region: CASSYSGTGPYEQYF. DNA for the CDR3: TGTGCCAGCAGTTATTCCGGGACGGGACCCTACGAGCAGTACTTC.

In its sample, this clone was seen a few times. The chain links TRBV7-6 to TRBJ2-7; 8 bases fit TRBD2. CDR1 and CDR2 from the germline V gene are SGHVS and FNYEAQ. V shed 5 bases and J 6 bases; nucleotides not matched to a gene: 9. The CDR3 has 14 residues. The CDR3 protein is CASSPGLALSEQYF. Here the CDR3 DNA reads TGTGCCAGCAGCCCCGGACTAGCTCTCAGCGAGCAGTACTTC.

This clone showed up many times. The same CDR3 also results from other DNA sequences found in this sample. The chain has TRBV11-2 and TRBJ1-1; TRBD1 is a possible D gene (6 bases). CDR1 and CDR2 from the germline V gene are SGHAT and FQNNGV. This CDR3 region has 16 residues. Trimming cost V 5 bases and J 1 base, with 17 bases left between them. The CDR3 protein is CASSPYRESPNTEAFF. The CDR3 DNA sequence: TGTGCCAGCAGCCCCTACAGGGAGTCCCCGAACACTGAAGCTTTCTTT.

The V and J genes are TRBV5-1 and TRBJ1-2; TRBD1 matches at 8 bases. The V gene end was trimmed by 3 bases and the J gene end by 2 bases; junction bases not matched to a gene: 15. Germline lookup yields CDR1 SGHRS and CDR2 YFSETQ. This CDR3 spans 18 amino acids. The CDR3 sequence: CASSCGQGAPRENYGYTF. The CDR3 DNA reads as TGCGCCAGCAGCTGTGGGCAGGGGGCCCCCCGCGAAAACTATGGCTACACCTTC.